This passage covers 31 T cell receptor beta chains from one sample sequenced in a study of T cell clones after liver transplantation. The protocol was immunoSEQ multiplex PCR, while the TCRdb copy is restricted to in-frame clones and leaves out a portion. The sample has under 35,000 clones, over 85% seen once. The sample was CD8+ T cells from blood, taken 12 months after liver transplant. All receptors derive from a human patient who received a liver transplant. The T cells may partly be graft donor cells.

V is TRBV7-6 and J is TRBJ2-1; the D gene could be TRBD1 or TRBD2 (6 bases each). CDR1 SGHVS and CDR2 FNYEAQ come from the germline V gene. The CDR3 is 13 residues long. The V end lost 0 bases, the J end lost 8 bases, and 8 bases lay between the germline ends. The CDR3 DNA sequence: TGTGCCAGCAGCTTAGCGGGGGGCGATGAGCAGTTCTTC. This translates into CASSLAGGDEQFF. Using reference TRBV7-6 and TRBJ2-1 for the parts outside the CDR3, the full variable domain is GAGVSQSPRYKVTKRGQDVALRCDPISGHVSLYWYRQALGQGPEFLTYFNYEAQQDKSGLPNDRFSAERPEGSISTLTIQRTEQRDSAMYRCASSLAGGDEQFFGPGTRLTVL.

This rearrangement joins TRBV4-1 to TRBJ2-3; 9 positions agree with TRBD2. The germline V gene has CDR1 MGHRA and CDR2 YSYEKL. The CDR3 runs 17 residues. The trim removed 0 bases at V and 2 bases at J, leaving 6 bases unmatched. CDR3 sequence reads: CASSQEGSGSYTDTQYF. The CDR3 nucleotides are TGCGCCAGCAGCCAAGAAGGTAGCGGGAGTTACACAGATACGCAGTATTTT.

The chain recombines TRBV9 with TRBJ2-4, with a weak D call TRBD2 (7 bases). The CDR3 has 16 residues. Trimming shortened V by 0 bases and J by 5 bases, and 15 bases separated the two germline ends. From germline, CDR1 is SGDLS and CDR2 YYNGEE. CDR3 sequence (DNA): TGTGCCAGCAGCGTAGAGGGGGGAGGGCCCCAAAACATTCAGTACTTC. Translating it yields CASSVEGGGPQNIQYF.

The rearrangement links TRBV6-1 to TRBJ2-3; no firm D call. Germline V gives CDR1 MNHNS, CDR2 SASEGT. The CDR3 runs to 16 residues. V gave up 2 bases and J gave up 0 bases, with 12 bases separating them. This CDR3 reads CASSEKGRSSTDTQYF. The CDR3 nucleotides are TGTGCCAGCAGTGAAAAGGGTCGGTCTAGCACAGATACGCAGTATTTT.

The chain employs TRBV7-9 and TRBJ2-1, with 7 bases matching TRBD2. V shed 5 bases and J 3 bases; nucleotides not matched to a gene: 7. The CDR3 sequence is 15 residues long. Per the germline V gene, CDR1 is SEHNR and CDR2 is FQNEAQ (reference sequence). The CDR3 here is CASSLKGGSYNEQFF. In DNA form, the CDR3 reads TGTGCCAGCAGCCTAAAAGGCGGGAGCTACAATGAGCAGTTCTTC.

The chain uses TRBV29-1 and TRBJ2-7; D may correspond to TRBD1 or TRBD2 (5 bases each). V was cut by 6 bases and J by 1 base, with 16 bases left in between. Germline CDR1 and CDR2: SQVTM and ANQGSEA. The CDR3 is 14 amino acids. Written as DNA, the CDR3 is TGCAGCGTCCAGCCCAGGGACCGATCCTACGAGCAGTACTTC. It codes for CSVQPRDRSYEQYF.

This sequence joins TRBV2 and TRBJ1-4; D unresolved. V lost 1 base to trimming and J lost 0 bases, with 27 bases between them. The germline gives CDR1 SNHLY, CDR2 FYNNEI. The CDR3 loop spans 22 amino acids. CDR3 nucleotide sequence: TGTGCCAGCAGTGAAGTATGGATGTTAGGGAACAGAAATCTTGCAACTAATGAAAAACTGTTTTTT. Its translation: CASSEVWMLGNRNLATNEKLFF.

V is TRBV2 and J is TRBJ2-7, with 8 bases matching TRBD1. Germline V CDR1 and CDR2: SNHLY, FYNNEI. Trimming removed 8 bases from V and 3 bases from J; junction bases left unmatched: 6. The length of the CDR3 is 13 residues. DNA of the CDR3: TGTGCCAGCGGGGGACAGGCCCTCTACGAGCAGTACTTC. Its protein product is CASGGQALYEQYF.

The CDR3 DNA reads TGTGCCAGTAGTATGAAGCAGGGTTGGGCCGAGCAGTACTTC. Its protein product is CASSMKQGWAEQYF. The chain joins TRBV19 to TRBJ2-7; a possible D gene is TRBD1 (5 bases). V was trimmed by 3 bases and J by 6 bases, leaving 15 bases between them. CDR1 is LNHDA, CDR2 SQIVND, per germline (reference sequence). There are 14 residues in the CDR3. Variable domain in full (rest from reference TRBV19 and TRBJ2-7): DGGITQSPKYLFRKEGQNVTLSCEQNLNHDAMYWYRQDPGQGLRLIYYSQIVNDFQKGDIAEGYSVSREKKESFPLTVTSAQKNPTAFYLCASSMKQGWAEQYFGPGTRLTVT.

The CDR3 region is CASSPGGALGYTF. The CDR3 DNA is TGTGCCAGCAGCCCGGGTGGGGCCTTAGGCTACACCTTC. This rearrangement joins TRBV27 to TRBJ1-2, with D possibly TRBD1 on 5 matching bases. This CDR3 is built from 13 residues. Germline CDR1 is MNHEY and CDR2 is SMNVEV (reference sequence). Between the trimmed V and J ends, which lost 6 bases and 8 bases, there was a span of 16 bases.

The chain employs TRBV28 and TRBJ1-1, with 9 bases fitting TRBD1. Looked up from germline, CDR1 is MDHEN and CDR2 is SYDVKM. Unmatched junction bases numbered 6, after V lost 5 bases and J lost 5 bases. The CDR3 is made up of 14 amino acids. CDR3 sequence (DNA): TGTGCCAGCAGTCCTGGGACAGGGTGGACTGAAGCTTTCTTT. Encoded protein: CASSPGTGWTEAFF.

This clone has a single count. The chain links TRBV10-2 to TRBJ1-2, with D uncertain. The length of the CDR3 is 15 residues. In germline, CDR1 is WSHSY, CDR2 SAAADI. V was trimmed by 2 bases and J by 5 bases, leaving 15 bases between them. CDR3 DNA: TGCGCCAGCAGTGAGCCAACCACGATTCAGTATGGCTACACCTTC. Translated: CASSEPTTIQYGYTF.

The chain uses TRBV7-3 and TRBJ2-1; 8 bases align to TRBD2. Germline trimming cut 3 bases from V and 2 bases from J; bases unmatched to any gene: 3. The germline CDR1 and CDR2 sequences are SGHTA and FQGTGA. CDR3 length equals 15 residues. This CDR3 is CASSFIAGPYNEQFF. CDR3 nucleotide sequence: TGTGCCAGCAGCTTCATAGCGGGACCCTACAATGAGCAGTTCTTC.

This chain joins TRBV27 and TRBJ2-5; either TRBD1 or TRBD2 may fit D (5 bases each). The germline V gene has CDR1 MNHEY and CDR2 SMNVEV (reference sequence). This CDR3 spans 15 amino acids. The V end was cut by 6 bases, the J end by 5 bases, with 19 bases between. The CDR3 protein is CASRARDGPFETQYF. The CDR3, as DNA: TGTGCCAGCAGGGCTCGGGACGGTCCCTTCGAGACCCAGTACTTC.

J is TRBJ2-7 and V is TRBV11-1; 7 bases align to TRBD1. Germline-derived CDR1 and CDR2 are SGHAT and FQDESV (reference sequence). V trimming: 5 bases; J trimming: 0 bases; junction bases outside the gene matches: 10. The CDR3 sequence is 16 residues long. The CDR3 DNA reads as TGTGCCAGCAGCCACTGGACAGGACACAGCTCCTACGAGCAGTACTTC. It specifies CASSHWTGHSSYEQYF.

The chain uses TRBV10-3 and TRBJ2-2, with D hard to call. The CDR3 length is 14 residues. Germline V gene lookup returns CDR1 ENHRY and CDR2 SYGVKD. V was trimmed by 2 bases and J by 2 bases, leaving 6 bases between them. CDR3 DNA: TGTGCCATCAGTGAGGGGTCCAACACCGGGGAGCTGTTTTTT. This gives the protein CAISEGSNTGELFF.

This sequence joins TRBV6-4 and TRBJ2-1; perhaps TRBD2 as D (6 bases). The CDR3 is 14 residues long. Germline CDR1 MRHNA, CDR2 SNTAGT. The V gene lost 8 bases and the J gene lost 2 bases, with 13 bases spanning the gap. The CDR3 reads CASAMTGAYNEQFF. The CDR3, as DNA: TGTGCCAGCGCCATGACGGGAGCCTACAATGAGCAGTTCTTC.

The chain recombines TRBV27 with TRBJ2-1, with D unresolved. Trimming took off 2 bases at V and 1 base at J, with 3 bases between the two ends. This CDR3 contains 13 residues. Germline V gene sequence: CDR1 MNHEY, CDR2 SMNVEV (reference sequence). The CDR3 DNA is TGTGCCAGCAGTTTAGGATCCTACAATGAGCAGTTCTTC. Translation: CASSLGSYNEQFF.

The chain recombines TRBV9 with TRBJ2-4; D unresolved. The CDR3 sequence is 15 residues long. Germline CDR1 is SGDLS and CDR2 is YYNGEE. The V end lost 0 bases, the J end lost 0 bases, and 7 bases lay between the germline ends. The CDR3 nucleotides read TGTGCCAGCAGCGTAGGTGGTGGAGCCAAAAACATTCAGTACTTC. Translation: CASSVGGGAKNIQYF. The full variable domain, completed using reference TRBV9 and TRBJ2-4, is DSGVTQTPKHLITATGQRVTLRCSPRSGDLSVYWYQQSLDQGLQFLIQYYNGEERAKGNILERFSAQQFPDLHSELNLSSLELGDSALYFCASSVGGGAKNIQYFGAGTRLSVL.

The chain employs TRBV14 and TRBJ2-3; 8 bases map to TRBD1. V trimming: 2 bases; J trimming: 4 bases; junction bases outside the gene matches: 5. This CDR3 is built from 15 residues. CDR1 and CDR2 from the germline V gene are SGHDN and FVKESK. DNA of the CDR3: TGTGCCAGCAGCCAACACGGACAGGGCCCAGATACGCAGTATTTT. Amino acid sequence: CASSQHGQGPDTQYF.

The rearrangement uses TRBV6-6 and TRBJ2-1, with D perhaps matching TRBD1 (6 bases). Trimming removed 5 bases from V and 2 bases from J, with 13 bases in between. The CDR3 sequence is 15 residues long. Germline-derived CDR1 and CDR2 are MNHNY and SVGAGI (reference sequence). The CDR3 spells CASSPPRQAYNEQFF. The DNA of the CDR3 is TGTGCCAGCAGTCCACCCCGACAGGCCTACAATGAGCAGTTCTTC.

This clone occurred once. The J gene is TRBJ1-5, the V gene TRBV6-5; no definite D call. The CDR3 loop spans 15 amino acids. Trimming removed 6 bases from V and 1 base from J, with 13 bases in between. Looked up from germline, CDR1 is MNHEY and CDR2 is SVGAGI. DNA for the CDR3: TGTGCCAGCAGCCCCGGGCTTTCAAGCAATCAGCCCCAGCATTTT. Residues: CASSPGLSSNQPQHF.

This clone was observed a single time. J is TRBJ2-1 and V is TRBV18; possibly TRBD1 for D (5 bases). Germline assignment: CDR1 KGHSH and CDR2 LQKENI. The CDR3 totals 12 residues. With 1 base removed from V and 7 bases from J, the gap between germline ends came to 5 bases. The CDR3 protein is CASSPQGNEQFF. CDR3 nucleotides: TGTGCCAGCTCACCACAGGGGAATGAGCAGTTCTTC.

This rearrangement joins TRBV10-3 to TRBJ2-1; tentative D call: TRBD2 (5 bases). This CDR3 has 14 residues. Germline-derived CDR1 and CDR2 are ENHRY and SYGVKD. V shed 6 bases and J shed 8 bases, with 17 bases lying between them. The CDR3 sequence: CAIRERSPLDEQFF. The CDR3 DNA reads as TGTGCCATCAGGGAGCGGAGCCCCTTGGATGAGCAGTTCTTC.

CDR3 sequence: CASSAVLAGESNEQFF. CDR3 nucleotide sequence: TGTGCCAGCAGCGCCGTCCTAGCGGGAGAATCCAATGAGCAGTTCTTC. The J gene is TRBJ2-1, the V gene TRBV9; 10 positions match TRBD2. J was trimmed by 6 bases and V by 3 bases; bases with no gene match: 9. Germline-derived CDR1 and CDR2 are SGDLS and YYNGEE. CDR3 length: 16 residues.

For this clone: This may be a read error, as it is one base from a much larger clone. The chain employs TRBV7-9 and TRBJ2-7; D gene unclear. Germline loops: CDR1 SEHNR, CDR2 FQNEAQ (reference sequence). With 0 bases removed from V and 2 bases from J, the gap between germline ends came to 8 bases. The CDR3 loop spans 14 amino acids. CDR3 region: CASSLASAAYEQYF. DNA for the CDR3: TGTGCCAGCAGCTTAGCGTCGGCAGCCTACGAGCAGTACTTC.

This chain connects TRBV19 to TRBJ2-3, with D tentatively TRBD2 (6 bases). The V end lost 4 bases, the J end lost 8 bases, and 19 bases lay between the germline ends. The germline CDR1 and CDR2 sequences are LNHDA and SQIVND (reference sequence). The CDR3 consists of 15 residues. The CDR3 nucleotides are TGTGCCAGTAGTAGAGAAGGCGGAGGGCGAGGTACGCAGTATTTT. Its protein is CASSREGGGRGTQYF.

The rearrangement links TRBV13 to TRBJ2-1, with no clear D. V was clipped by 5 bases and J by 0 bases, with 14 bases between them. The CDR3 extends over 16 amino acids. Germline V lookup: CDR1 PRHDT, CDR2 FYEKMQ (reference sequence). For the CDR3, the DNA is TGTGCCAGCAGCGAACCCCCCCCGAGCTCCTACAATGAGCAGTTCTTC. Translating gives CASSEPPPSSYNEQFF. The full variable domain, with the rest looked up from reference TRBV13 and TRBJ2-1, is AAGVIQSPRHLIKEKRETATLKCYPIPRHDTVYWYQQGPGQDPQFLISFYEKMQSDKGSIPDRFSAQQFSDYHSELNMSSLELGDSALYFCASSEPPPSSYNEQFFGPGTRLTVL.

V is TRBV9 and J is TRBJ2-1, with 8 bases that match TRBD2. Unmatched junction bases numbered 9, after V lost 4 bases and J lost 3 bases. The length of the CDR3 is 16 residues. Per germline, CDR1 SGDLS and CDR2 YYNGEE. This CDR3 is CASSPPGAGDYNEQFF. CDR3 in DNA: TGTGCCAGCAGCCCACCAGGAGCGGGAGACTACAATGAGCAGTTCTTC.

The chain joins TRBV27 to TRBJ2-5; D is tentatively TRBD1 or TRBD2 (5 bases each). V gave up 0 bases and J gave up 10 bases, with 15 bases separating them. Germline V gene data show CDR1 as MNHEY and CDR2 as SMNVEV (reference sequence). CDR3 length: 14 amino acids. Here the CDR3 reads CASSLSHPKRGQYF. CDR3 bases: TGTGCCAGCAGTTTATCCCACCCGAAGAGGGGCCAGTACTTC.

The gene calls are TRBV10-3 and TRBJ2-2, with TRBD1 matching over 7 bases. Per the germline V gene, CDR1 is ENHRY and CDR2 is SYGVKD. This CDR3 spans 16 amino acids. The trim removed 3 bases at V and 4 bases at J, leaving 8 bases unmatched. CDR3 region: CAISDSLGGFTGELFF. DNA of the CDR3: TGTGCCATCAGTGATTCCCTAGGGGGCTTCACCGGGGAGCTGTTTTTT.